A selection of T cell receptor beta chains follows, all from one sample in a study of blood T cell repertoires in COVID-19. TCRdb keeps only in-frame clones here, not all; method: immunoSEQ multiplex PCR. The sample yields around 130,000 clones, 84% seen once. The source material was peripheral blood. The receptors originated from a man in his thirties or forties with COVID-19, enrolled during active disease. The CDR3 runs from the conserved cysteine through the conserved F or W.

CDR3 protein: CASSSETGLGGYTF
V gene: TRBV6-4
J gene: TRBJ1-2

CDR3 protein: CASSELDRPYEQYF
V gene: TRBV10-1
J gene: TRBJ2-7

CDR3 protein: CASSYQESYEQYF
V gene: TRBV6-6
J gene: TRBJ2-7

CDR3 protein: CASSSTGHFERDTF
V gene: TRBV2
J gene: TRBJ1-2

CDR3 protein: CASSSPGNLAYNEQFF
V gene: TRBV28
J gene: TRBJ2-1

CDR3 protein: CASSYSMKGGNYGYTF
V gene: TRBV6-5
J gene: TRBJ1-2

CDR3 protein: CASSEGSGSYEQYF
V gene: TRBV10-2
J gene: TRBJ2-7

CDR3 protein: CASSPPLSRGGSSYEQYF
V gene: TRBV3-1/TRBV3-2
J gene: TRBJ2-7

CDR3 protein: CASSHLTGEGNEQFF
V gene: TRBV14
J gene: .

CDR3 protein: CASSPRRIEAEKLFF
V gene: TRBV7-8
J gene: TRBJ1-4

CDR3 protein: CASSPFGVAGRVSGNTIYF
V gene: TRBV27
J gene: TRBJ1-3

CDR3 protein: CSARTGGQETQYF
V gene: TRBV29-1
J gene: TRBJ2-5

CDR3 protein: CASSRGLNEQFF
V gene: TRBV12-3/TRBV12-4
J gene: TRBJ2-1

CDR3 protein: CASSQKGATDTQYF
V gene: TRBV3-1/TRBV3-2
J gene: TRBJ2-3

CDR3 protein: CASSTDYRASNYGYTF
V gene: TRBV5-4
J gene: TRBJ1-2